A single sample is the source of the 30 T cell receptor beta chains below, sequenced in a study (dated by TCRdb to the mid-2010s). Library preparation was by RT-PCR. The data were produced on an Illumina MiSeq. TCRdb's own reprocessing of the public reads used fastp at Q25 and MiXCR and kept productive beta chains. Each record represents a unique CDR3 protein, reported with the most common genes and DNA among its rows. Recorded for this sample are more than 550,000 distinct CDR3 sequences; approximately 15% of them occurred a single time. Roughly 3.6% of the sample rests with the top ten. What was sequenced was memory CD4+ T cells from blood. Receptors originate from a female donor in good health, serving as a healthy control.

At least ten counts were recorded for this clonotype. The CDR3 spells CASSQDSGTGNEKLFF. The CDR3 DNA follows: TGCGCCAGCAGCCAAGATAGTGGGACAGGGAATGAAAAACTGTTTTTT. J is TRBJ1-4 and V is TRBV4-3; 9 bases align to TRBD1. Germline loops: CDR1 LGHNA, CDR2 YSLEER. Trimming took 0 bases from V and 5 from J; bases not matched to a gene: 4. This CDR3 region has 16 residues.

The chain uses TRBV7-9 and TRBJ2-7; 7 nucleotides match TRBD2. From germline, CDR1 is SEHNR and CDR2 FQNEAQ (reference sequence). J lost 7 bases, V lost 5 bases, and 14 bases had no gene match. The CDR3 extends over 15 amino acids. The CDR3: CASSPSWASAGEQYF. CDR3 nucleotides: TGTGCCAGCAGCCCTTCCTGGGCTTCAGCGGGGGAGCAGTACTTC.

The chain couples TRBV7-6 to TRBJ1-1; a weak D match, TRBD1 (6 bases). From germline, CDR1 is SGHVS and CDR2 FNYEAQ. With 1 base removed from V and 0 bases from J, the gap between germline ends came to 9 bases. The CDR3 totals 15 residues. CDR3: CASSLDWDMNTEAFF. CDR3 nucleotides: TGTGCCAGCAGCTTAGACTGGGACATGAACACTGAAGCTTTCTTT.

This clonotype was counted many times. The V call is TRBV30, the J call TRBJ1-3, with TRBD1 matching 9 bases. CDR3 size: 14 residues. CDR1 and CDR2 (germline): GTSNPN, SVGIG (reference sequence). V was clipped by 3 bases and J by 3 bases; unmatched bases: 3. The CDR3 loop reads CAWSRDRVGNTIYF. CDR3 sequence (DNA): TGTGCCTGGAGCCGGGACAGGGTTGGAAACACCATATATTTT. The full variable domain, completed using reference TRBV30 and TRBJ1-3, is SQTIHQWPATLVQPVGSPLSLECTVEGTSNPNLYWYRQAAGRGLQLLFYSVGIGQISSEVPQNLSASRPQDRQFILSSKKLLLSDSGFYLCAWSRDRVGNTIYFGEGSWLTVV.

The chain is built from TRBV6-5 and TRBJ2-2; D unresolved. The CDR3 consists of 14 residues. V dropped 3 bases and J dropped 4 bases, with 9 bases sitting between them. Germline CDR1 MNHEY, CDR2 SVGAGI. CDR3 amino acids: CASSYTRTTGELFF. For the CDR3, the DNA is TGTGCCAGCAGTTATACCCGGACCACCGGGGAGCTGTTTTTT.

A few counts support this clonotype. The chain links TRBV6-2 or TRBV6-3 to TRBJ2-5, with 8 bases lining up with TRBD2. The germline CDR1 and CDR2 sequences are MNHEY and SVGEGT. Losses at the gene ends were 6 bases for V and 3 bases for J; bases not matched to a gene: 18. The CDR3 totals 18 residues. In DNA form, the CDR3 reads TGTGCCAGCAGCCCCGGGTTATCGGGAGGGGCCAGAGAAGAGACCCAGTACTTC. Translating it yields CASSPGLSGGAREETQYF.

This clonotype was counted many times. The V call is TRBV4-1, the J call TRBJ2-5; TRBD2 matches 7 bases. Per germline, CDR1 MGHRA and CDR2 YSYEKL. V dropped 4 bases and J dropped 1; count of bases not matched to a gene: 0. The CDR3 loop spans 13 amino acids. The CDR3 reads CASSREGQETQYF. In nucleotides, the CDR3 is TGCGCCAGCAGCCGGGAGGGCCAAGAGACCCAGTACTTC.

This clonotype was counted a few times. V and J are TRBV6-1 and TRBJ1-3, with D possibly matching TRBD1 (6 bases). The germline CDR1 and CDR2 sequences are MNHNS and SASEGT. The CDR3 is 15 amino acids. V lost 8 bases, J lost 1 base, and 15 bases lay in between. The CDR3 DNA is TGTGCCAGCGTTTCTCCACAGGGATCTGGAAACACCATATATTTT. This gives the protein CASVSPQGSGNTIYF.

The sample holds a few counts of this clonotype. This sequence joins TRBV6-1 and TRBJ1-4, with 7 bases fitting TRBD1. The germline CDR1 and CDR2 sequences are MNHNS and SASEGT. This CDR3 has 15 residues. V dropped 7 bases and J dropped 0; count of bases not matched to a gene: 5. DNA of the CDR3: TGTGCCAGCAACCCGACAGGGTCAACTAATGAAAAACTGTTTTTT. This translates into CASNPTGSTNEKLFF.

The chain carries TRBV5-1 and TRBJ1-4, with D possibly TRBD1 on 5 matching bases. The CDR3 runs to 14 residues. With 4 bases removed from V and 5 bases from J, the gap between germline ends came to 12 bases. CDR1 and CDR2 from the germline V gene are SGHRS and YFSETQ. The CDR3 is CASSDGHPNEKLFF. The CDR3 DNA follows: TGCGCCAGCAGCGATGGACACCCCAATGAAAAACTGTTTTTT. The variable domain in full, completed from reference TRBV5-1 and TRBJ1-4, reads KAGVTQTPRYLIKTRGQQVTLSCSPISGHRSVSWYQQTPGQGLQFLFEYFSETQRNKGNFPGRFSGRQFSNSRSEMNVSTLELGDSALYLCASSDGHPNEKLFFGSGTQLSVL.

In its sample, this clonotype was seen a few times. V gene TRBV27 combines with J gene TRBJ2-2; D gene ambiguous. The CDR3 contains 11 residues. Germline values: CDR1 MNHEY, CDR2 SMNVEV (reference sequence). The germline V and J ends were trimmed by 6 bases and 6 bases, with 5 bases remaining between them. CDR3 DNA sequence: TGTGCCAGCAGCATGGCCGGGGAGCTGTTTTTT. This sequence encodes CASSMAGELFF.

This clonotype showed up just a few times. The junction and the germline gene differ at one end; a read error may be behind it. This chain links TRBV9 with TRBJ2-7; TRBD2 matches 10 bases. The CDR3 is 11 amino acids. Germline V gene data show CDR1 as SGDLS and CDR2 as YYNGEE. Here the CDR3 DNA reads TGTGCCAGCAGCGTAGAGGCTAGCGGGGGCTTC. Its translation is CASSVEASGGF.

The chain uses TRBV4-3 and TRBJ1-6; possibly TRBD1 for D (5 bases). The V and J ends lost 1 base and 7 bases respectively, with 14 bases between them. The CDR3 covers 16 residues. Germline lookup yields CDR1 LGHNA and CDR2 YSLEER. The CDR3 is CASSQAVDRRNSPLHF. DNA of the CDR3: TGCGCCAGCAGCCAAGCTGTCGACAGAAGAAATTCACCCCTCCACTTT.

This clonotype was seen many times. V is TRBV20-1 and J is TRBJ1-2; a possible D gene is TRBD1 (5 bases). The germline gives CDR1 DFQATT, CDR2 SNEGSKA (reference sequence). The CDR3 contains 13 residues. V lost 5 bases, J lost 1 base, and 11 bases lay in between. The CDR3 is CSAPRGSNYGYTF. In DNA, the CDR3 is TGCAGTGCTCCCCGGGGCAGTAACTATGGCTACACCTTC.

The chain uses TRBV12-3 or TRBV12-4 and TRBJ1-2, with D hard to call. The CDR3 is 13 residues long. The ends were cut back, 3 bases at V and 5 bases at J, with 10 bases in the middle. CDR3 in amino acids: CASSLRSAYGYTF. CDR3 nucleotide sequence: TGTGCCAGCAGTTTGCGGTCTGCGTATGGCTACACCTTC.

The table lists this clonotype with many counts. The V call is TRBV27, the J call TRBJ2-1; D may match TRBD1 or TRBD2 (5 bases each). CDR1 is MNHEY and CDR2 is SMNVEV in the germline V gene (reference sequence). The ends were cut back, 2 bases at V and 9 bases at J, with 11 bases in the middle. CDR3 length: 13 residues. CDR3 in amino acids: CASSLTRGGEQFF. The DNA for the CDR3 is TGTGCCAGCAGTTTAACGAGGGGTGGTGAGCAGTTCTTC.

This clonotype turned up a few times. V usage is TRBV3-1 and J usage is TRBJ1-5; possibly TRBD1 for D (6 bases). Germline V gene lookup returns CDR1 LGHDT and CDR2 YNNKEL (reference sequence). Trimming cost V 2 bases and J 8 bases, with 16 bases left between them. This CDR3 is built from 15 residues. The CDR3, as DNA: TGTGCCAGCAGCCAACTCCCCGGGGGGGCTGAGCCCCAGCATTTT. Translated: CASSQLPGGAEPQHF.

This clonotype showed up just a few times. The CDR3 sequence is CAISPIRGTGEGYGYTF. DNA of the CDR3: TGTGCCATCAGTCCAATAAGAGGGACAGGTGAGGGATATGGCTACACCTTC. The J gene is TRBJ1-2, the V gene TRBV10-3, with 8 nucleotides matching TRBD1. Germline V gives CDR1 ENHRY, CDR2 SYGVKD. This CDR3 contains 17 residues. V was pared by 5 bases and J by 5 bases, with 16 bases of the junction left unmatched.

This clonotype has ten or more counts. V and J are TRBV6-2 or TRBV6-3 and TRBJ2-1, with 7 bases identical to TRBD1. The trim removed 7 bases at V and 7 bases at J, leaving 16 bases unmatched. The CDR3 covers 16 residues. Germline V lookup: CDR1 MNHEY, CDR2 SVGEGT. Here the CDR3 DNA reads TGTGCCAGCACCCTACGCGAGGGGGCGCGAAGGAATGAGCAGTTCTTC. Protein sequence: CASTLREGARRNEQFF.

There are a few counts of this clonotype. V usage is TRBV6-1 and J usage is TRBJ2-1, with D possibly TRBD1 on 6 matching bases. Trimming shortened V by 6 bases and J by 7 bases, and 19 bases separated the two germline ends. Germline V gives CDR1 MNHNS, CDR2 SASEGT. The length of the CDR3 is 15 residues. In DNA form, the CDR3 reads TGTGCCAGCAGAAACAGGGTTGGCGGGTTGAATGAGCAGTTCTTC. Translation: CASRNRVGGLNEQFF.

This chain connects TRBV6-1 to TRBJ2-5, with 8 bases fitting TRBD2. The trim removed 3 bases at V and 2 bases at J, leaving 11 bases unmatched. The CDR3 sequence is 17 residues long. Germline values: CDR1 MNHNS, CDR2 SASEGT. CDR3: CASSDYHGPSGQETQYF. DNA for the CDR3: TGTGCCAGCAGTGATTACCATGGACCTAGCGGGCAAGAGACCCAGTACTTC.

This clonotype was found a few times. The CDR3 here is CASTPVGGTGELFF. DNA for the CDR3: TGTGCCAGCACCCCCGTAGGGGGCACCGGGGAGCTGTTTTTT. The chain recombines TRBV6-2 or TRBV6-3 with TRBJ2-2; weak D call: TRBD1 (6 bases). Germline values: CDR1 MNHEY, CDR2 SVGEGT. V lost 7 bases, J lost 4 bases, and 13 bases lay in between. The length of the CDR3 is 14 residues.

Ten or more counts support this clonotype. CDR3 nucleotide sequence: TGCGCCAGCAGCCAAGATTATCCGGGGCAGGGGATCTACGAGCAGTACTTC. Protein: CASSQDYPGQGIYEQYF. The chain carries TRBV4-3 and TRBJ2-7; D perhaps matches TRBD1 (6 bases). CDR1 and CDR2 from the germline V gene are LGHNA and YSLEER. The CDR3 has 17 amino acids. Between the trimmed V and J ends, which lost 0 bases and 3 bases, there was a span of 18 bases.

This clonotype has at least ten counts. The chain recombines TRBV6-2 or TRBV6-3 with TRBJ2-3; 12 bases align to TRBD1. The CDR3 has 16 amino acids. Looked up from germline, CDR1 is MNHEY and CDR2 is SVGEGT. V shed 7 bases and J 4 bases; nucleotides not matched to a gene: 9. The CDR3 loop reads CASIHFGTGGADTQYF. CDR3 DNA sequence: TGTGCCAGCATCCACTTCGGGACAGGGGGCGCAGATACGCAGTATTTT.

V is TRBV20-1 and J is TRBJ2-3; 12 bases are a match to TRBD2. Germline V gene data show CDR1 as DFQATT and CDR2 as SNEGSKA (reference sequence). V shed 3 bases and J 4 bases; nucleotides not matched to a gene: 5. CDR3 length: 15 amino acids. The chain's CDR3 is CSARLLAGGADTQYF. CDR3 bases: TGCAGTGCTAGGCTACTAGCGGGAGGAGCAGATACGCAGTATTTT.

Many counts were recorded for this clonotype. The genes are TRBV6-5 and TRBJ2-7; D may be TRBD1 or TRBD2 (5 bases each). V dropped 6 bases and J dropped 4 bases, with 19 bases sitting between them. The CDR3 covers 15 residues. Germline CDR1 MNHEY, CDR2 SVGAGI. CDR3 bases: TGTGCCAGCAGAAGCAGGACGGGGCTGGAGTACGAGCAGTACTTC. Translated, it gives CASRSRTGLEYEQYF.

This clonotype was counted a few times. V usage is TRBV20-1 and J usage is TRBJ1-1, with 7 bases aligning to TRBD1. There are 13 residues in the CDR3. The ends lost 4 bases at V and 7 bases at J; junction bases unmatched: 9. Germline V gene data show CDR1 as DFQATT and CDR2 as SNEGSKA (reference sequence). The chain's CDR3 is CSAMDRSRLEAFF. CDR3 coding DNA: TGCAGTGCTATGGACAGGTCAAGGCTTGAAGCTTTCTTT.

This clonotype was picked up a small number of times. The chain joins TRBV9 to TRBJ2-3; no definite D call. Germline CDR1 is SGDLS and CDR2 is YYNGEE. The V end lost 0 bases, the J end lost 2 bases, and 7 bases lay between the germline ends. The CDR3 extends over 14 amino acids. CDR3 region: CASSVGPFTDTQYF. The CDR3 DNA is TGTGCCAGCAGCGTAGGTCCCTTCACAGATACGCAGTATTTT.

This clonotype was counted at least ten times. The J gene is TRBJ1-5, the V gene TRBV28; D gene uncertain. The V gene's germline CDR1 is MDHEN and CDR2 SYDVKM. Trimming pared 7 bases from V and 9 bases from J, leaving 13 bases between. The CDR3 length is 12 residues. CDR3 sequence: CASTAGFRPQHF. The DNA for the CDR3 is TGTGCCAGCACGGCGGGTTTTAGGCCCCAGCATTTT.

This clonotype was observed at least ten times. The CDR3 is CSVAGTGEAYEQYF. CDR3 coding DNA: TGCAGCGTTGCTGGGACAGGGGAGGCCTACGAGCAGTACTTC. The chain uses TRBV29-1 and TRBJ2-7, with 10 bases matching TRBD1. This CDR3 is built from 14 residues. The germline V gene has CDR1 SQVTM and CDR2 ANQGSEA. The V gene end was trimmed by 4 bases and the J gene end by 2 bases; junction bases not matched to a gene: 5.